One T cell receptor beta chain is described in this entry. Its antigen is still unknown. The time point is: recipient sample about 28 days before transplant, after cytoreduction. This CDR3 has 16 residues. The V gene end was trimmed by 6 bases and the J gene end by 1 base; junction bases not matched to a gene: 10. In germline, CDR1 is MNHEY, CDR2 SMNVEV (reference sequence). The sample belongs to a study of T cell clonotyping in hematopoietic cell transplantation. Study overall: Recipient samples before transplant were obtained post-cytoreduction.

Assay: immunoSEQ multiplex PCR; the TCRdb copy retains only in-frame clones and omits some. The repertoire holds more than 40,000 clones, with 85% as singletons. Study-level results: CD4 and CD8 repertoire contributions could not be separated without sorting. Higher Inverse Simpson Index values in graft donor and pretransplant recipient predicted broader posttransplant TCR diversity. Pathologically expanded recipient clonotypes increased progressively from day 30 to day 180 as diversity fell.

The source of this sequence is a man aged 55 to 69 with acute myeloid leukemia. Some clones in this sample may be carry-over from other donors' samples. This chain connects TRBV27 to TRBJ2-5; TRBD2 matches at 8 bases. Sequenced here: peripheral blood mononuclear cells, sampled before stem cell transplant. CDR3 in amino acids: CASSLFPGLVQETQYF. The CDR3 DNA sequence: TGTGCCAGCAGCCTATTCCCGGGACTAGTCCAAGAGACCCAGTACTTC.